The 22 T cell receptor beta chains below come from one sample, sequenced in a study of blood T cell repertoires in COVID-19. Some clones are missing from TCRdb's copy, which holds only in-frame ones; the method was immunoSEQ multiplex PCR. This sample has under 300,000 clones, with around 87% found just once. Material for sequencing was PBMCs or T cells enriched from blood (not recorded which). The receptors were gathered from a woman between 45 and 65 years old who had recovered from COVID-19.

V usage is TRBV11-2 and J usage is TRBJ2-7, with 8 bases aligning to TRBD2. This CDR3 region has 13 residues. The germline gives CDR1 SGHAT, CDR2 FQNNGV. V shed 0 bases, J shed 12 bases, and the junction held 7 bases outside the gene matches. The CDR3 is CASSLETSGPGYF. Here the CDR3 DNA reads TGTGCCAGCAGCTTAGAAACTAGCGGCCCGGGGTACTTC.

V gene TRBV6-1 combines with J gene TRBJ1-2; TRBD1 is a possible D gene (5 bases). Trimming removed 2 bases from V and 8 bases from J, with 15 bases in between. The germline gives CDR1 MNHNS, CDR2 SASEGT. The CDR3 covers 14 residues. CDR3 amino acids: CASSEFRDSKGYTF. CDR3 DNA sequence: TGTGCCAGCAGTGAATTCCGGGACTCCAAGGGCTACACCTTC.

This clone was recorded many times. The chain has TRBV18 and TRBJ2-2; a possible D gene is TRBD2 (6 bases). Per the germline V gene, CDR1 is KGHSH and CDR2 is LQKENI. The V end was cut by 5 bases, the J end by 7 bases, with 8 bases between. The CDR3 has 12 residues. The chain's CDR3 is CASSEGGGELFF. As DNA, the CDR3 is TGTGCCAGCTCAGAGGGAGGCGGGGAGCTGTTTTTT. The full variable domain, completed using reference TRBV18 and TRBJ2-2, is NAGVMQNPRHLVRRRGQEARLRCSPMKGHSHVYWYRQLPEEGLKFMVYLQKENIIDESGMPKERFSAEFPKEGPSILRIQQVVRGDSAAYFCASSEGGGELFFGEGSRLTVL.

CDR3 DNA: TGTGCCACCAGCAGGGACAGGGTAGAGCAGCCCCAGCATTTT. Protein sequence: CATSRDRVEQPQHF. The chain has TRBV15 and TRBJ1-5; 8 bases are a match to TRBD1. V gave up 3 bases and J gave up 7 bases; unmatched junction bases: 5. CDR3 length equals 14 residues. Germline-derived CDR1 and CDR2 are LNHNV and YYDKDF (reference sequence).

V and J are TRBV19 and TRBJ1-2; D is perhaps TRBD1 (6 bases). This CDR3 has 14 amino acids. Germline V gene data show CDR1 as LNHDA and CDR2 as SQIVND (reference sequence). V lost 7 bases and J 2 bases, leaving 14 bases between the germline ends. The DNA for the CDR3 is TGTGCCAGTACCGGGGGGCATACGAACTATGGCTACACCTTC. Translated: CASTGGHTNYGYTF.

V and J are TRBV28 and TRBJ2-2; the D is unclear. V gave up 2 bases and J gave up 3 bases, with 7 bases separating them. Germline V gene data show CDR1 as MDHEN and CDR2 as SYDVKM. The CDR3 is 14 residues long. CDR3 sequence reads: CASSLLGYTGELFF. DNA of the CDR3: TGTGCCAGCAGTTTACTAGGTTACACCGGGGAGCTGTTTTTT.

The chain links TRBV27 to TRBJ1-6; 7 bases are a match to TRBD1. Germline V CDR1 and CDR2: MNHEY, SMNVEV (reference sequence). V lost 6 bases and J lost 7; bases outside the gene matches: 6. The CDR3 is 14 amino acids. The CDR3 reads CASSPGQPNSPLHF. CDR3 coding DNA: TGTGCCAGCAGCCCGGGACAGCCAAATTCACCCCTCCACTTT.

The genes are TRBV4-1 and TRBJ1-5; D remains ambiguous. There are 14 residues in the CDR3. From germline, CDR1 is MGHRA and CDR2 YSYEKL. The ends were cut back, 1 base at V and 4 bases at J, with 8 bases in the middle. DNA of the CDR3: TGCGCCAGCAGCCAAGCGTTACGGAATCAGCCCCAGCATTTT. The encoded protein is CASSQALRNQPQHF.

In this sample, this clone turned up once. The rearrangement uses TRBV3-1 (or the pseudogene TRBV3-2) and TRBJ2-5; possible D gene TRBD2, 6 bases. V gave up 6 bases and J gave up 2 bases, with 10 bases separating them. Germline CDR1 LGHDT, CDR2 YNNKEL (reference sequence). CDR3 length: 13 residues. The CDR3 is CASSPGLQETQYF. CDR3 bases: TGTGCCAGCAGTCCGGGACTGCAAGAGACCCAGTACTTC.

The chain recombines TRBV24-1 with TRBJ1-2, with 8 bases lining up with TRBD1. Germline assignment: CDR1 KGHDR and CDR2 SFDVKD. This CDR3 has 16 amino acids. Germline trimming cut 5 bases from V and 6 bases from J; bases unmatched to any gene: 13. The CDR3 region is CATSGPGSRGQDGYTF. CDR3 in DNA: TGTGCCACCAGTGGCCCCGGGTCCAGGGGGCAAGATGGCTACACCTTC.

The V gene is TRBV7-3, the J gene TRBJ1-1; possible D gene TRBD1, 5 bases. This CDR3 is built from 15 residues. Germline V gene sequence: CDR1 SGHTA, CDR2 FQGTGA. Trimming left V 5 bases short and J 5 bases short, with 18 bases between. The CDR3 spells CASSLEEGRETEAFF. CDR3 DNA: TGTGCCAGCAGCCTTGAAGAGGGACGGGAGACTGAAGCTTTCTTT.

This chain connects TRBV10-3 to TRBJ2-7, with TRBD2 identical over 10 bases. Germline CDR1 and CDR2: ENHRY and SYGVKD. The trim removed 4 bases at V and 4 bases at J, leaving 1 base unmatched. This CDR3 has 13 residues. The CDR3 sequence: CAISGGLAYEQYF. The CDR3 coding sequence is TGTGCCATCAGTGGGGGACTAGCGTACGAGCAGTACTTC.

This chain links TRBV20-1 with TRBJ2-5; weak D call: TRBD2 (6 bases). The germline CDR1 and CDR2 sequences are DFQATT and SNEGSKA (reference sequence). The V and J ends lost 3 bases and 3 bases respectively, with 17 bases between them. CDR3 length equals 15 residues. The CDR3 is CSASEGRGSKETQYF. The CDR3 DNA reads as TGCAGTGCTAGTGAGGGTCGGGGGAGCAAAGAGACCCAGTACTTC.

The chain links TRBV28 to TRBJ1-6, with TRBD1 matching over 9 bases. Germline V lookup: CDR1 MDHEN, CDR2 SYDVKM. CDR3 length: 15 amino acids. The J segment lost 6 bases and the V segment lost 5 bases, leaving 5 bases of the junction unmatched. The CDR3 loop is CASSTGGYGNSPLHF. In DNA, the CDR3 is TGTGCCAGCAGTACAGGGGGCTATGGTAATTCACCCCTCCACTTT.

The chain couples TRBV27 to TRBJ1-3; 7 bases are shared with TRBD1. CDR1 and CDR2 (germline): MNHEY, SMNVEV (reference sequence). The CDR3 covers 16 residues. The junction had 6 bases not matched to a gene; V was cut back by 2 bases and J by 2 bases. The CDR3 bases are TGTGCCAGCAGTTTAAAGGCTCAGGGGGCTGGAAACACCATATATTTT. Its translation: CASSLKAQGAGNTIYF.

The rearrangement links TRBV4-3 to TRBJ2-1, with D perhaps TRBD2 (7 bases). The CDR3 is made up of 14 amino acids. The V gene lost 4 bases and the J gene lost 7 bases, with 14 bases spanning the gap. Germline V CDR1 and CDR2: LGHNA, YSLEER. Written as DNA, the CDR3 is TGCGCCAGCAGCCGATTAGGGGGGGAAAATGAGCAGTTCTTC. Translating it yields CASSRLGGENEQFF.

The chain's CDR3 is CASSLYGTGETEAFF. The CDR3 region has the DNA TGTGCCAGCAGTTTATACGGGACAGGGGAGACTGAAGCTTTCTTT. The V call is TRBV27, the J call TRBJ1-1; TRBD1 agrees at 10 bases. Germline loops: CDR1 MNHEY, CDR2 SMNVEV (reference sequence). Trimming at V came to 1 base and at J to 5 bases, leaving 4 bases not matched to a gene. The CDR3 covers 15 residues.

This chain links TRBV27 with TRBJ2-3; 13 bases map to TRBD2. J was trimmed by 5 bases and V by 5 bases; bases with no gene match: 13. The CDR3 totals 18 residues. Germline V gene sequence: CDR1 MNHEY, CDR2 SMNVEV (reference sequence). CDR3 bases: TGTGCCAGCAGTCCGTTTTCGACTAGCGGGAGGAGTTTAGATACGCAGTATTTT. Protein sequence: CASSPFSTSGRSLDTQYF.

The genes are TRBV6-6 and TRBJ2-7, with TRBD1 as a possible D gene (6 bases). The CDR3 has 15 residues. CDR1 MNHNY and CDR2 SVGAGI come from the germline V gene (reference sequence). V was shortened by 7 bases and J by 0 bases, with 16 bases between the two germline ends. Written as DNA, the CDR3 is TGTGCCAGCACCCTATCGGACAGTAGCTCCTACGAGCAGTACTTC. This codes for CASTLSDSSSYEQYF.

The CDR3 sequence is CASRQVQGGNQPQHF. The CDR3 DNA is TGTGCCAGTAGGCAAGTACAGGGGGGCAATCAGCCCCAGCATTTT. V gene TRBV19 combines with J gene TRBJ1-5; 8 bases align to TRBD1. Germline CDR1 is LNHDA and CDR2 is SQIVND (reference sequence). V trimming: 6 bases; J trimming: 2 bases; junction bases outside the gene matches: 6. This CDR3 has 15 residues.

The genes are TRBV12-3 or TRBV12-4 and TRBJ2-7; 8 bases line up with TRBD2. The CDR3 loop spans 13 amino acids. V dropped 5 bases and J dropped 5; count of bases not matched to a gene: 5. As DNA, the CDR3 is TGTGCCAGCAGTGCCAGACTAGCGAACGAGCAGTACTTC. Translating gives CASSARLANEQYF.

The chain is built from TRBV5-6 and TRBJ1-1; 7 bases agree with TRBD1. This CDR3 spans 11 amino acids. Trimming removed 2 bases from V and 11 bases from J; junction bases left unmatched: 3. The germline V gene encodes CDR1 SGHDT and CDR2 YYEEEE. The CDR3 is CASSFDREAFF. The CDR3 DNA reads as TGTGCCAGCAGCTTCGACAGGGAGGCTTTCTTT.